These T cell receptor beta chains were read from a single sample in a study of blood T cells in healthy people across ages. MiXCR was run by TCRdb on the 5' RACE reads, yielding one entry per CDR3 protein. This table has 550,000 to 600,000 distinct CDR3 sequences, under 55% appearing once. Specimen: blood. The receptors originated from an elderly man in good health. CDR3s include the opening cysteine and the closing phenylalanine or tryptophan. A clone size is listed for some rows: how often the clone was seen (once, few, many), or a class if it is expanded.

CDR3: CASSPSFSGIKDNEQFF; size: -; V: TRBV6-6
CDR3: CASSPRGPGRVAKNIQYF; size: -; V: TRBV14
CDR3: CASSVPGGADPGYGYTF; size: few; V: TRBV9
CDR3: CSVETPSGRIEQFF; size: -; V: TRBV29-1
CDR3: CASSYGTSPFF; size: many; V: TRBV6-6
CDR3: CASTDGFRGYTF; size: -; V: TRBV25-1
CDR3: CASSFTGAENIQYF; size: -; V: TRBV5-6
CDR3: CAISEYRGETYEQYF; size: -; V: TRBV10-3
CDR3: CASSVAGANYNEQFF; size: -; V: TRBV18
CDR3: CASSYINTGVNTEAFF; size: few; V: TRBV6-5
CDR3: CAISVREDIEAFF; size: -; V: TRBV10-3
CDR3: CASSLGGGRSTDTQYF; size: many; V: TRBV7-2
CDR3: CASSLVRGQETQYF; size: few; V: TRBV7-2
CDR3: CASTPELSYNEQFF; size: once; V: TRBV12-3/TRBV12-4
CDR3: CASSQGTTQYF; size: -; V: TRBV4-3
CDR3: CASSFSPSVRNEQFF; size: -; V: TRBV7-2
CDR3: CASSLGRGSEETQYF; size: -; V: TRBV5-1
CDR3: CASSPPSGRINQPQHF; size: -; V: TRBV21-1
CDR3: CASSLGLAAISSYEQYF; size: -; V: TRBV12-3/TRBV12-4
CDR3: CASSEYGTGTYEQYF; size: -; V: TRBV25-1
CDR3: CASSSTGTKNIQYF; size: -; V: TRBV7-2
CDR3: CANFRGRNAKNIQYF; size: few; V: TRBV27
CDR3: CAWRGAGRVGELFF; size: few; V: TRBV30
CDR3: CASSFSGARLATNEKLFF; size: -; V: TRBV7-2
CDR3: CASSDCSRKDEQFF; size: few; V: TRBV6-5
CDR3: CASSGDRGTQYF; size: -; V: TRBV2
CDR3: CASSGSRAGKGYTF; size: -; V: TRBV12-3/TRBV12-4
CDR3: CASSLGRGASGSSSGELFF; size: once; V: TRBV7-2
CDR3: CASGQNLQTQYF; size: few; V: TRBV7-2
CDR3: CASSSGQEKIHNYGYTF; size: -; V: TRBV12-3/TRBV12-4
CDR3: CASSGAGPSYEQYF; size: -; V: TRBV27
CDR3: CASTLGRTSGYTF; size: few; V: TRBV12-3/TRBV12-4
CDR3: CSATSGEGPTYEQYF; size: few; V: TRBV20-1
CDR3: CASSSRQAGVGEQYF; size: -; V: TRBV7-2
CDR3: CASSRGGNQRGYTF; size: -; V: TRBV12-3/TRBV12-4
CDR3: CASSLEQVMSSYEQYF; size: many; V: TRBV7-2
CDR3: CASSFQTELNTEAFF; size: few; V: TRBV9
CDR3: CASSQGSGQSNTEAFF; size: -; V: TRBV4-1
CDR3: CASSYSRSEQFF; size: few; V: TRBV6-6
CDR3: CSVGLAGGPTGELFF; size: -; V: TRBV29-1
CDR3: CASRPRVEGQPQHF; size: -; V: TRBV7-8
CDR3: CAISESGRVTLTSTDTQYF; size: few; V: TRBV10-3
CDR3: CASTSLALGAGVRTDTQYF; size: few; V: TRBV27
CDR3: CASSFLATGDTEAFF; size: -; V: TRBV7-2
CDR3: CASSQALAEETQYF; size: -; V: TRBV7-2
CDR3: CASRSRDSRLETQYF; size: many; V: TRBV6-5
CDR3: CASSTTGTGANVLTF; size: -; V: TRBV5-1
CDR3: CASSPRQWYEQYF; size: -; V: TRBV7-2
CDR3: CASSPSPAGVNNEQYF; size: -; V: TRBV6-5
CDR3: CSARDLQSSYEQYF; size: -; V: TRBV20-1
CDR3: CASSFGEGEQYF; size: few; V: TRBV11-2